This entry lists 23 T cell receptor beta chains sequenced from one sample in a study of regulatory T cells in long-lasting Graves disease. Noted time point: newly diagnosed GD, antithyroid drugs for less than 3 months. PBMC-derived RNA was used for the TCR library. Construction of the TCR beta libraries employed iRepertoire HTBI primers in conjunction with Arm-PCR of CDR3 regions. TCRdb itself ran the multiplex PCR reads through MiXCR, one entry per CDR3 protein. The data show approximately 440,000 distinct CDR3 sequences, about 16% seen once. The sample was also reused in another study, on T cells in Graves' hyperthyroidism and ophthalmopathy.

Here the sequenced sample was peripheral blood mononuclear cells (PBMCs), taken at new diagnosis, from a patient treated with antithyroid drugs. These receptors came from a man aged 35 to 55 with Graves disease.

The table lists this clonotype with many counts. The chain links TRBV30 to TRBJ1-1, with D perhaps matching TRBD1 (5 bases). The CDR3 extends over 15 amino acids. The V gene's germline CDR1 is GTSNPN and CDR2 SVGIG (reference sequence). Between the trimmed V and J ends, which lost 3 bases and 0 bases, there was a span of 14 bases. DNA of the CDR3: TGTGCCTGGAGCTCCTGGGGCGGGATGAACACTGAAGCTTTCTTT. Its translation: CAWSSWGGMNTEAFF. The full variable domain, its missing parts supplied by reference TRBV30 and TRBJ1-1, is SQTIHQWPATLVQPVGSPLSLECTVEGTSNPNLYWYRQAAGRGLQLLFYSVGIGQISSEVPQNLSASRPQDRQFILSSKKLLLSDSGFYLCAWSSWGGMNTEAFFGQGTRLTVV.

The chain recombines TRBV9 with TRBJ2-5, with TRBD2 matching over 14 bases. Germline-derived CDR1 and CDR2 are SGDLS and YYNGEE. There are 18 residues in the CDR3. The trim removed 3 bases at V and 5 bases at J, leaving 12 bases unmatched. CDR3 bases: TGTGCCAGCAGCGGAACGGGACTAGCGGGAGTATGGGAGGAGACCCAGTACTTC. Amino acids: CASSGTGLAGVWEETQYF.

This clonotype was seen many times. The chain has TRBV12-3 or TRBV12-4 and TRBJ2-3; weak D call: TRBD2 (6 bases). The CDR3 extends over 14 amino acids. Trimming shortened V by 3 bases and J by 6 bases, and 13 bases separated the two germline ends. Here the CDR3 DNA reads TGTGCCAGCAGTTTTGGAGGGAGCAGGGATACGCAGTATTTT. Amino acid sequence: CASSFGGSRDTQYF.

This clonotype has more than one count but fewer than ten. The chain couples TRBV7-3 to TRBJ2-5; 7 bases are shared with TRBD1. Germline V gene data show CDR1 as SGHTA and CDR2 as FQGTGA. V shed 1 base, J shed 4 bases, and the junction held 6 bases outside the gene matches. The CDR3 runs 15 residues. This CDR3 is CASSLIGQVGETQYF. The CDR3 region has the DNA TGTGCCAGCAGCTTAATTGGACAGGTTGGAGAGACCCAGTACTTC.

The V gene is TRBV11-2, the J gene TRBJ1-3; the D is unclear. Germline CDR1 SGHAT, CDR2 FQNNGV. This CDR3 has 13 residues. V was shortened by 5 bases and J by 11 bases, with 16 bases between the two germline ends. Here the CDR3 reads CASSRQDPSAIYF. For the CDR3, the DNA is TGTGCCAGCAGCCGTCAGGACCCTTCGGCCATATATTTT.

The chain couples TRBV5-1 to TRBJ2-3, with D possibly being TRBD2 (5 bases). This CDR3 comprises 15 residues. CDR1 and CDR2 (germline): SGHRS, YFSETQ. V was pared by 5 bases and J by 5 bases, with 18 bases between. CDR3 residues: CASRVGMLELDTQYF. In nucleotides, the CDR3 is TGCGCCAGCAGGGTCGGGATGCTGGAACTAGATACGCAGTATTTT.

This clonotype was seen more than once but under ten times. The chain has TRBV20-1 and TRBJ2-5; D tentatively fits TRBD1 or TRBD2 (5 bases each). CDR3 length: 13 amino acids. V lost 6 bases, J lost 3 bases, and 14 bases lay in between. CDR1 and CDR2 from the germline V gene are DFQATT and SNEGSKA (reference sequence). This CDR3 is CSALGVRKETQYF. In nucleotides, the CDR3 is TGCAGTGCCCTGGGGGTCAGGAAAGAGACCCAGTACTTC.

The V and J genes are TRBV24-1 and TRBJ2-2, with 8 nucleotides matching TRBD1. Looked up from germline, CDR1 is KGHDR and CDR2 is SFDVKD. V gave up 12 bases and J gave up 0 bases; unmatched junction bases: 8. This CDR3 spans 15 amino acids. CDR3 region: CAVKPDRANTGELFF. In nucleotides, the CDR3 is TGTGCCGTAAAGCCGGACAGGGCGAACACCGGGGAGCTGTTTTTT.

In its sample, this clonotype was seen many times. The chain is built from TRBV12-5 and TRBJ2-1, with TRBD1 matching over 8 bases. Germline trimming cut 1 base from V and 6 bases from J; bases unmatched to any gene: 5. CDR1 and CDR2 from the germline V gene are LGHNT and FRNRAP. This CDR3 has 15 residues. The CDR3 nucleotides read TGTGCTAGTGGTTTGGGACGGACAGGGCTCAATGAGCAGTTCTTC. Amino acid sequence: CASGLGRTGLNEQFF.

The DNA for the CDR3 is TGTGCCATCAGGGCTGACAGGGGCGTTGATACGCAGTATTTT. Protein sequence: CAIRADRGVDTQYF. This chain joins TRBV10-3 and TRBJ2-3; 8 nucleotides line up with TRBD1. CDR1 and CDR2 (germline): ENHRY, SYGVKD. The CDR3 length is 14 residues. V lost 6 bases, J lost 6 bases, and 8 bases stayed unmatched.

There are many counts of this clonotype. The CDR3 nucleotides read TGCGCCAGCAGCTTGGATCCCCTTTACAATGAGCAGTTCTTC. It encodes CASSLDPLYNEQFF. V gene TRBV5-1 combines with J gene TRBJ2-1; D uncertain. Trimming cost V 0 bases and J 4 bases, with 8 bases left between them. The CDR3 loop spans 14 amino acids. Germline V CDR1 and CDR2: SGHRS, YFSETQ.

This clonotype was found many times. The rearrangement joins TRBV24-1 to TRBJ2-3, with 11 bases lining up with TRBD2. CDR3 size: 18 residues. Trimming took 0 bases from V and 1 from J; bases not matched to a gene: 5. Germline V lookup: CDR1 KGHDR, CDR2 SFDVKD. In DNA, the CDR3 is TGTGCCACCAGTGATTTGCCTGGGACTAGCGGAGGCACAGATACGCAGTATTTT. The encoded protein is CATSDLPGTSGGTDTQYF.

The rearrangement uses TRBV12-3 or TRBV12-4 and TRBJ1-5; D not resolved. Trimming took 7 bases from V and 0 from J, leaving 13 bases between them. This CDR3 is built from 15 residues. CDR3 DNA sequence: TGTGCCAGCATACGGGCGGATAATAGCAATCAGCCCCAGCATTTT. It encodes CASIRADNSNQPQHF.

The sample holds many counts of this clonotype. V usage is TRBV28 and J usage is TRBJ2-7; D remains ambiguous. This CDR3 region has 15 residues. Germline V lookup: CDR1 MDHEN, CDR2 SYDVKM. With 6 bases removed from V and 4 bases from J, the gap between germline ends came to 19 bases. CDR3 sequence reads: CASSFTGPGGYEQYF. CDR3 in DNA: TGTGCCAGCAGCTTTACCGGGCCGGGTGGTTACGAGCAGTACTTC.

The chain is built from TRBV7-9 and TRBJ2-1; D is unresolved. With 4 bases removed from V and 4 bases from J, the gap between germline ends came to 11 bases. The CDR3 is 14 amino acids. Germline CDR1 reads SEHNR; CDR2 reads FQNEAQ (reference sequence). CDR3 region: CASSSLHGYNEQFF. The CDR3 DNA follows: TGTGCCAGCAGCTCCTTACATGGGTACAATGAGCAGTTCTTC. Full variable domain (rest looked up from reference TRBV7-9 and TRBJ2-1): DTGVSQNPRHKITKRGQNVTFRCDPISEHNRLYWYRQTLGQGPEFLTYFQNEAQLEKSRLLSDRFSAERPKGSFSTLEIQRTEQGDSAMYLCASSSLHGYNEQFFGPGTRLTVL.

This clonotype showed up just a few times. The chain links TRBV7-9 to TRBJ2-3, with TRBD1 as a possible D gene (6 bases). Germline assignment: CDR1 SEHNR and CDR2 FQNEAQ (reference sequence). Deletions cut 5 bases from V and 3 bases from J, with 15 bases between. This CDR3 has 15 residues. The DNA for the CDR3 is TGTGCCAGCAGCAAACAGGGTTATTCTACAGATACGCAGTATTTT. It specifies CASSKQGYSTDTQYF.

This clonotype was observed many times. The gene calls are TRBV7-9 and TRBJ2-1; 7 nucleotides line up with TRBD1. V was clipped by 5 bases and J by 10 bases; unmatched bases: 8. The CDR3 length is 13 residues. Germline loops: CDR1 SEHNR, CDR2 FQNEAQ (reference sequence). This CDR3 is CASSLNRGEEQFF. The CDR3 coding sequence is TGTGCCAGCAGCCTGAACAGGGGAGAAGAGCAGTTCTTC.

The chain links TRBV2 to TRBJ2-1; 7 bases fit TRBD2. V shed 7 bases and J 3 bases; nucleotides not matched to a gene: 9. Per germline, CDR1 SNHLY and CDR2 FYNNEI. This CDR3 has 15 residues. The CDR3 protein is CASNFGGGFYNEQFF. CDR3 DNA sequence: TGTGCCAGCAATTTTGGGGGAGGGTTCTACAATGAGCAGTTCTTC.

This clonotype has a count of ten or more. The gene calls are TRBV20-1 and TRBJ2-1; D gene ambiguous. The CDR3 length is 15 residues. Trimming stripped 0 bases from V and 4 bases from J, with 13 bases between. Germline V gene lookup returns CDR1 DFQATT and CDR2 SNEGSKA (reference sequence). This CDR3 is CSARDPIQAYNEQFF. For the CDR3, the DNA is TGCAGTGCTAGAGATCCGATCCAGGCATACAATGAGCAGTTCTTC.

This chain joins TRBV19 and TRBJ2-7, with TRBD2 matching over 12 bases. Trimming took 5 bases from V and 6 from J; bases not matched to a gene: 20. The germline gives CDR1 LNHDA, CDR2 SQIVND (reference sequence). The length of the CDR3 is 19 residues. DNA for the CDR3: TGTGCCAGTAGTCCGAGTTGGGCTAGCGGGAGGGCCCGTTCTGGCGAGCAGTACTTC. This codes for CASSPSWASGRARSGEQYF.

In its sample, this clonotype was seen a few times. The chain couples TRBV7-6 to TRBJ1-1; tentative D call: TRBD1 (5 bases). The CDR3 has 13 residues. CDR1 and CDR2 from the germline V gene are SGHVS and FNYEAQ. The ends were cut back, 5 bases at V and 10 bases at J, with 17 bases in the middle. The CDR3 is CASSTGPRGGAFF. Written as DNA, the CDR3 is TGTGCCAGCAGCACCGGGCCCCGTGGGGGAGCTTTCTTT.

This clonotype was seen repeatedly, ten times or more. This sequence joins TRBV25-1 and TRBJ2-7; D unclear. Looked up from germline, CDR1 is MGHDK and CDR2 is SYGVNS. Deletions cut 1 base from V and 1 base from J, with 5 bases between. This CDR3 is 13 amino acids long. The CDR3 loop reads CASSELESYEQYF. The CDR3 DNA follows: TGTGCCAGCAGTGAATTGGAGTCCTACGAGCAGTACTTC.

This clonotype was detected many times. The chain is built from TRBV19 and TRBJ2-7, with 9 bases matching TRBD2. The CDR3 contains 16 residues. V shed 5 bases, J shed 1 base, and the junction held 9 bases outside the gene matches. Germline CDR1 and CDR2: LNHDA and SQIVND (reference sequence). CDR3 in amino acids: CASSPVAGANSYEQYF. The DNA for the CDR3 is TGTGCCAGTAGTCCAGTAGCGGGAGCGAATTCCTACGAGCAGTACTTC.